The next 5 T cell receptor beta chains were all read from a single sample in a study of regulatory T cells in long-lasting Graves disease. Relying on iRepertoire HTBI primers and Arm-PCR of CDR3 regions, the team built TCR beta libraries. TCRdb re-called the multiplex PCR reads with MiXCR, one entry per CDR3 protein. The table includes around 500,000 distinct CDR3 sequences, about 11% detected once. As to time point: newly diagnosed GD, antithyroid drugs for less than 3 months. There was RNA extracted from PBMCs, and the TCR library was made from it. This sample also belongs to another study, concerning T cells in Graves' hyperthyroidism and ophthalmopathy.

The starting material was peripheral blood mononuclear cells (PBMCs), obtained at new diagnosis, from a patient treated with antithyroid drugs. The receptors were sampled from a woman between 25 and 40 years old with Graves disease.

This clonotype was found many times. The chain is built from TRBV5-6 and TRBJ1-2; TRBD1 is a possible D gene (5 bases). The CDR3 covers 13 residues. Germline-derived CDR1 and CDR2 are SGHDT and YYEEEE. V was shortened by 4 bases and J by 5 bases, with 12 bases between the two germline ends. The CDR3 reads CASSIGHLYGYTF. The CDR3 coding sequence is TGTGCCAGCAGCATCGGACACCTGTATGGCTACACCTTC.

This clonotype was observed many times. The CDR3 loop is CASSLAGTSGGGNEQFF. CDR3 nucleotides: TGTGCCAGCAGCTTAGCGGGGACTAGCGGGGGAGGGAATGAGCAGTTCTTC. This chain joins TRBV7-9 and TRBJ2-1; 14 nucleotides line up with TRBD2. The CDR3 sequence is 17 residues long. Germline loops: CDR1 SEHNR, CDR2 FQNEAQ (reference sequence). The V and J ends lost 0 bases and 7 bases, in that order; junction bases with no gene match: 5. The full variable domain, in which reference TRBV7-9 and TRBJ2-1 provide the parts outside the CDR3, is DTGVSQNPRHKITKRGQNVTFRCDPISEHNRLYWYRQTLGQGPEFLTYFQNEAQLEKSRLLSDRFSAERPKGSFSTLEIQRTEQGDSAMYLCASSLAGTSGGGNEQFFGPGTRLTVL.

The CDR3 DNA is TGTGCCAGCGCTAATACAGGGTGGGACATTCAGTACTTC. Amino acid sequence: CASANTGWDIQYF. J is TRBJ2-4 and V is TRBV6-2 or TRBV6-3; a weak D match, TRBD1 (6 bases). The V gene's germline CDR1 is MNHEY and CDR2 SVGEGT. The CDR3 has 13 residues. V lost 8 bases and J 8 bases, leaving 16 bases between the germline ends.

The table lists this clonotype with many counts. The chain carries TRBV13 and TRBJ2-2; D is perhaps TRBD1 (5 bases). There are 16 residues in the CDR3. CDR1 is PRHDT and CDR2 is FYEKMQ in the germline V gene (reference sequence). Deletions cut 2 bases from V and 4 bases from J, with 14 bases between. CDR3 amino acids: CASSLSVRGSTGELFF. The CDR3 coding sequence is TGTGCCAGCAGCTTAAGTGTAAGGGGAAGCACCGGGGAGCTGTTTTTT.

The sample holds many counts of this clonotype. The V gene is TRBV7-9, the J gene TRBJ2-7; D possibly corresponds to TRBD2 (5 bases). Germline lookup yields CDR1 SEHNR and CDR2 FQNEAQ (reference sequence). Trimming stripped 1 base from V and 3 bases from J, with 7 bases between. This CDR3 contains 13 residues. The CDR3, as DNA: TGTGCCAGCAGCTTAGTCGGGATCTACGAGCAGTACTTC. It specifies CASSLVGIYEQYF.